These 26 T cell receptor beta chains came from one sample sequenced in a study of control samples from healthy donors and cancer patients. The assay was immunoSEQ multiplex PCR, and TCRdb's table has in-frame clones only and misses some. The sample lists over 85,000 clones; approximately 87% were seen once. Sequenced sample: PBMCs. These receptors were obtained from a woman aged 60-70 years with lung cancer.

The chain carries TRBV29-1 and TRBJ2-3; 10 nucleotides agree with TRBD1. Unmatched junction bases numbered 10, after V lost 6 bases and J lost 4 bases. Germline values: CDR1 SQVTM, CDR2 ANQGSEA. The CDR3 extends over 15 amino acids. Here the CDR3 DNA reads TGCAGCGTCTCCCCCCGGACAGGGGGTCCAGATACGCAGTATTTT. Its protein is CSVSPRTGGPDTQYF.

This chain connects TRBV4-1 to TRBJ2-1; 14 nucleotides match TRBD2. With V trimmed by 0 bases and J by 2 bases, 6 bases remained unmatched. The CDR3 contains 19 residues. CDR1 is MGHRA, CDR2 YSYEKL, per germline. Here the CDR3 reads CASSQDPGTSGSPYNEQFF. Here the CDR3 DNA reads TGCGCCAGCAGCCAAGACCCTGGGACTAGCGGGAGTCCCTACAATGAGCAGTTCTTC.

This chain uses TRBV21-1 with TRBJ2-3; the table assigns TRBD2, which was not confirmed against the DNA. TRBV21-1 is marked as a pseudogene. This CDR3 spans 21 amino acids. CDR3 amino acids: CASSTKKGGLAGGSRTDTQYF. The CDR3 nucleotides are TGTGCCAGCAGCACAAAAAAAGGAGGACTAGCGGGGGGTTCCCGCACAGATACGCAGTATTTT.

The chain uses TRBV24-1 and TRBJ1-4, with D unresolved. The germline V and J ends were trimmed by 4 bases and 5 bases, with 4 bases remaining between them. The V gene's germline CDR1 is KGHDR and CDR2 SFDVKD. The CDR3 extends over 12 amino acids. This chain's CDR3 is CATSDDNEKLFF. CDR3 in DNA: TGTGCCACCAGTGACGACAATGAAAAACTGTTTTTT.

The V gene is TRBV12-3 or TRBV12-4, the J gene TRBJ1-2; 7 bases line up with TRBD1. This CDR3 comprises 13 residues. With V trimmed by 6 bases and J by 4 bases, 5 bases remained unmatched. CDR3 sequence: CASSPGQPYGYTF. For the CDR3, the DNA is TGTGCCAGCAGCCCGGGACAGCCCTATGGCTACACCTTC.

This clone was recorded once. The identical CDR3 is also encoded by other nucleotide sequences in the sample. The DNA of the CDR3 is TGTGCCAGCAGCTTAGCGTTCACTGAAGCTTTCTTT. The encoded protein is CASSLAFTEAFF. The J gene is TRBJ1-1, the V gene TRBV7-9; D ambiguous. Germline-derived CDR1 and CDR2 are SEHNR and FQNEAQ (reference sequence). Deletions cut 0 bases from V and 4 bases from J, with 3 bases between. The CDR3 totals 12 residues.

This chain joins TRBV3-1 (or the pseudogene TRBV3-2) and TRBJ2-2; D is ambiguous. V was pared by 2 bases and J by 4 bases, with 17 bases between. The germline CDR1 and CDR2 sequences are LGHDT and YNNKEL (reference sequence). The CDR3 has 17 amino acids. The CDR3 DNA is TGTGCCAGCAGCCAACATCAACCCCTGACACCCACCGGGGAGCTGTTTTTT. Protein sequence: CASSQHQPLTPTGELFF.

This chain joins TRBV10-3 and TRBJ1-6; tentatively, D is TRBD1 (5 bases). Germline-derived CDR1 and CDR2 are ENHRY and SYGVKD. V was cut by 3 bases and J by 7 bases, with 10 bases left in between. The CDR3 sequence is 14 residues long. The CDR3 reads CAISDREGNSPLHF. CDR3 coding DNA: TGTGCCATCAGTGACAGGGAAGGAAATTCACCCCTCCACTTT.

As for this clone: Other DNA sequences from this sample encode an identical CDR3 as well. The chain combines TRBV7-9 with TRBJ1-1, with TRBD1 identical over 8 bases. The CDR3 runs to 14 residues. The germline gives CDR1 SEHNR, CDR2 FQNEAQ (reference sequence). The V segment lost 5 bases and the J segment 1 base; nucleotides outside the gene matches: 3. The chain's CDR3 is CASSLGTGNTEAFF. CDR3 sequence (DNA): TGTGCCAGCAGCCTGGGGACAGGGAACACTGAAGCTTTCTTT.

The V gene is TRBV11-3, the J gene TRBJ2-3; 11 nucleotides line up with TRBD2. Unmatched junction bases numbered 7, after V lost 5 bases and J lost 3 bases. The CDR3 runs 16 residues. CDR1 is SGHNT, CDR2 YENEEA, per germline. The CDR3 is CASSPITSGGTDTQYF. The CDR3 DNA follows: TGTGCCAGCAGCCCCATCACTAGCGGGGGTACAGATACGCAGTATTTT.

The chain employs TRBV23-1 and TRBJ2-4; 9 bases align to TRBD2. TRBV23-1 belongs to the ORF category, with a function that is uncertain. The CDR3 covers 17 residues. Germline trimming cut 0 bases from V and 4 bases from J; bases unmatched to any gene: 7. The CDR3 sequence: CASSQSVASGKKNIQYF. The CDR3 bases are TGCGCCAGCAGTCAATCTGTCGCTAGCGGGAAGAAAAACATTCAGTACTTC.

The rearrangement joins TRBV6-5 to TRBJ1-5; 8 bases map to TRBD1. CDR1 is MNHEY and CDR2 is SVGAGI in the germline V gene. The CDR3 contains 13 residues. Germline trimming cut 6 bases from V and 7 bases from J; bases unmatched to any gene: 5. Here the CDR3 reads CASSPGGGQPQHF. CDR3 coding DNA: TGTGCCAGCAGCCCAGGGGGCGGGCAGCCCCAGCATTTT.

The rearrangement uses TRBV19 and TRBJ2-4; D might be TRBD1 or TRBD2, each matching 5 bases. CDR1 is LNHDA, CDR2 SQIVND, per germline (reference sequence). The germline V and J ends were trimmed by 5 bases and 1 base, with 12 bases remaining between them. The CDR3 is made up of 15 amino acids. CDR3 sequence (DNA): TGTGCCAGTAGTGAGGGGCGGGCGGCCAAAAACATTCAGTACTTC. Translating it yields CASSEGRAAKNIQYF.

V is TRBV6-2 or TRBV6-3 and J is TRBJ1-1; no clear D. The CDR3 loop spans 13 amino acids. V was cut by 0 bases and J by 7 bases, with 9 bases left in between. Per the germline V gene, CDR1 is MNHEY and CDR2 is SVGEGT. CDR3 bases: TGTGCCAGCAGTTACTCGACGGAGGTTGAAGCTTTCTTT. It translates to CASSYSTEVEAFF.

This clone was detected only once. V gene TRBV10-3 combines with J gene TRBJ1-4, with D maybe TRBD1 (6 bases). This CDR3 is built from 19 residues. Per the germline V gene, CDR1 is ENHRY and CDR2 is SYGVKD. Deletions cut 2 bases from V and 0 bases from J, with 19 bases between. This CDR3 is CAISENLPGALTTNEKLFF. For the CDR3, the DNA is TGTGCCATCAGTGAGAATCTGCCAGGGGCGCTAACAACTAATGAAAAACTGTTTTTT.

The J gene is TRBJ2-7, the V gene TRBV4-2; a possible D gene is TRBD2 (5 bases). With 0 bases removed from V and 3 bases from J, the gap between germline ends came to 15 bases. From germline, CDR1 is LGHNA and CDR2 YNFKEQ. This CDR3 contains 16 residues. The CDR3 here is CASSQESERTDYEQYF. The CDR3 DNA sequence: TGTGCCAGCAGCCAAGAGTCGGAGCGGACCGACTACGAGCAGTACTTC.

V gene TRBV3-1 (or the pseudogene TRBV3-2) combines with J gene TRBJ1-3; no reliable D call. CDR3 length: 17 residues. Germline V gives CDR1 LGHDT, CDR2 YNNKEL (reference sequence). Trimming cost V 0 bases and J 4 bases, with 16 bases left between them. The CDR3 spells CASSQDVARVRGNTIYF. The CDR3 coding sequence is TGTGCCAGCAGCCAAGATGTTGCCCGGGTAAGAGGAAACACCATATATTTT.

In its sample, this clone was seen once. V usage is TRBV9 and J usage is TRBJ1-1; D ambiguous. This CDR3 has 17 amino acids. V was clipped by 0 bases and J by 1 base, with 16 bases between them. The germline CDR1 and CDR2 sequences are SGDLS and YYNGEE. The CDR3 bases are TGTGCCAGCAGCGTAGCAGTGAACCTCCTCCCGAACACTGAAGCTTTCTTT. It specifies CASSVAVNLLPNTEAFF.

DNA for the CDR3: TGTGCCAGCAGTGACGACGGACAGGGCTATGGCTACACCTTC. It translates to CASSDDGQGYGYTF. The chain joins TRBV6-4 to TRBJ1-2, with 8 positions matching TRBD1. CDR3 size: 14 residues. Germline V gene lookup returns CDR1 MRHNA and CDR2 SNTAGT. The J segment lost 4 bases and the V segment lost 2 bases, leaving 3 bases of the junction unmatched.

V and J are TRBV25-1 and TRBJ2-3; the D gene could be TRBD1 or TRBD2 (6 bases each). Germline V gives CDR1 MGHDK, CDR2 SYGVNS. V lost 6 bases and J 6 bases, leaving 19 bases between the germline ends. This CDR3 contains 15 residues. The DNA for the CDR3 is TGTGCCAGCAGCTCGACGCGACAAGGGGGGGATACGCAGTATTTT. Its translation is CASSSTRQGGDTQYF.

The V call is TRBV7-2, the J call TRBJ1-2, with D possibly being TRBD1 (5 bases). Germline V gene lookup returns CDR1 SGHTA and CDR2 FQGNSA. This CDR3 region has 12 residues. The V end lost 3 bases, the J end lost 7 bases, and 9 bases lay between the germline ends. The CDR3 coding sequence is TGTGCCAGCAGCTTCGGTCAGGGTGGCTACACCTTC. Residues: CASSFGQGGYTF.

The chain joins TRBV24-1 to TRBJ2-1; perhaps TRBD1 as D (5 bases). Trimming cost V 2 bases and J 7 bases, with 14 bases left between them. The CDR3 has 15 amino acids. The germline V gene encodes CDR1 KGHDR and CDR2 SFDVKD. The CDR3 sequence is CATSDYRVKGNEQFF. The CDR3 DNA follows: TGTGCCACCAGTGATTATCGGGTCAAGGGGAATGAGCAGTTCTTC.

The V and J genes are TRBV28 and TRBJ1-5; maybe TRBD1 (5 bases). The CDR3 has 16 residues. Germline CDR1 reads MDHEN; CDR2 reads SYDVKM. V lost 7 bases, J lost 6 bases, and 22 bases lay in between. The CDR3 bases are TGTGCCAGCACCATAGGGGCAGGAAGGGATACTCAGCCCCAGCATTTT. Translation: CASTIGAGRDTQPQHF.

This chain joins TRBV11-3 and TRBJ1-2; D unresolved. V shed 5 bases and J shed 7 bases, with 17 bases lying between them. This CDR3 is 14 amino acids long. Germline CDR1 reads SGHNT; CDR2 reads YENEEA. Here the CDR3 reads CASSPTLDAGGYTF. CDR3 in DNA: TGTGCCAGCAGCCCTACATTGGACGCCGGTGGCTACACCTTC. The full variable domain, in which reference TRBV11-3 and TRBJ1-2 provide the parts outside the CDR3, is EAGVVQSPRYKIIEKKQPVAFWCNPISGHNTLYWYLQNLGQGPELLIRYENEEAVDDSQLPKDRFSAERLKGVDSTLKIQPAELGDSAVYLCASSPTLDAGGYTFGSGTRLTVV.

CDR3: CASSEGGNQPQHF. CDR3 nucleotides: TGTGCCAGCTCCGAGGGGGGCAATCAGCCCCAGCATTTT. The chain couples TRBV28 to TRBJ1-5; D possibly corresponds to TRBD1 (6 bases). Germline lookup yields CDR1 MDHEN and CDR2 SYDVKM. Trimming left V 8 bases short and J 2 bases short, with 10 bases between. The CDR3 has 13 residues.

This chain joins TRBV28 and TRBJ1-5; D ambiguous. V gave up 7 bases and J gave up 7 bases, with 8 bases separating them. The CDR3 length is 11 residues. The germline gives CDR1 MDHEN, CDR2 SYDVKM. CDR3 sequence (DNA): TGTGCCAGCAAAGATGAACAGCCCCAGCATTTT. Amino acids: CASKDEQPQHF.